This is a list of T cell receptor beta chains from one sample in a study of blood T cell repertoires in COVID-19. Sequenced by immunoSEQ multiplex PCR; TCRdb stores in-frame clones only, minus some. This sample has approximately 220,000 clones; around four fifths occur once, and the top ten carry 4.7%. The material sequenced was peripheral blood. The receptors were gathered from an older woman with acute or convalescent COVID-19. CDR3s leave out the opening cysteine and the closing phenylalanine or tryptophan.

TRBJ2-3 TRBV3-1/TRBV3-2 ASSPYTSTDTQY
TRBJ2-7 TRBV7-2 ASSLMGQVRYEQY
TRBJ1-2 TRBV5-1 ASSSGQSYGYT
TRBJ1-2 TRBV9 ASSAKTGGNYGYT
TRBJ1-5 TRBV9 ASSVDTRNQPQH
TRBJ1-4 TRBV10-3 AISARGGGATNEKLF
TRBJ1-5 TRBV4-2 ASSQGDREDQPQH
TRBJ2-2 TRBV14 ASSQGLVWSGGELF
TRBJ2-1 TRBV7-2 ASSIGTPRFSNEQF
TRBJ1-5 TRBV2 ASSERTANQPQH
TRBJ1-1 TRBV6-6 ASTQQTGTLNTEAF
TRBJ2-5 TRBV4-2 ASSQASDRGQTQY
TRBJ1-5 TRBV30 ASDRGPNQPQH
TRBJ1-6 TRBV12-3/TRBV12-4 ASSLVGTAPLH
TRBJ1-3 TRBV7-6 ASSLGEGTGNTIY
TRBJ1-1 TRBV5-4 ASRPSTGAGTEAF